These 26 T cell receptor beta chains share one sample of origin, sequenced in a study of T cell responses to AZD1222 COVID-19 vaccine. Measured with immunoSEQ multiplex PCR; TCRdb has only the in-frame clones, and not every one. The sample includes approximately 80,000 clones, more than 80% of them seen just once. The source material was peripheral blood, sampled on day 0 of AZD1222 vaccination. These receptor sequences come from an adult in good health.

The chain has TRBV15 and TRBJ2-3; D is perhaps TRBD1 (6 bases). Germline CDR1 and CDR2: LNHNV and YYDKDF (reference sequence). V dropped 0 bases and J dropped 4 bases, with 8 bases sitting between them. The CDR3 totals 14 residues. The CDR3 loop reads CATSREQGPDTQYF. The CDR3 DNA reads TGTGCCACCAGCAGAGAGCAGGGGCCAGATACGCAGTATTTT.

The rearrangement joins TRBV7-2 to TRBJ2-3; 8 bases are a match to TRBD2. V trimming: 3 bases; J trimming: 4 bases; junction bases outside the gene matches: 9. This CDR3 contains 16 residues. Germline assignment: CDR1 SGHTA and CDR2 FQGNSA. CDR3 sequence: CASSFPPGGPPDTQYF. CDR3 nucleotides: TGTGCCAGCAGCTTTCCCCCGGGAGGGCCCCCAGATACGCAGTATTTT.

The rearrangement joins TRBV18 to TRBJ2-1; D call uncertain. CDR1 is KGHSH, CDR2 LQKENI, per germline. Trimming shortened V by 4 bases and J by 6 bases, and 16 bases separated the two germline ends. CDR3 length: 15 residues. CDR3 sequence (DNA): TGTGCCAGCTCACTCGGTCTACTGTTCGGCAATGAGCAGTTCTTC. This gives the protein CASSLGLLFGNEQFF.

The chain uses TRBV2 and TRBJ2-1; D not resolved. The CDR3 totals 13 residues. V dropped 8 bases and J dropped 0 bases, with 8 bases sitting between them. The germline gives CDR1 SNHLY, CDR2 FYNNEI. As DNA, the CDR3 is TGTGCCAGCTGCCAGAGCTCCTACAATGAGCAGTTCTTC. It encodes CASCQSSYNEQFF.

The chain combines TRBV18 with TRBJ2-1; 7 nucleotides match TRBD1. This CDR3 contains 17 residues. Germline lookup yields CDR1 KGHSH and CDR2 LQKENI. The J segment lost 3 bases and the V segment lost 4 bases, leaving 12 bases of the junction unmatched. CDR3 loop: CASSRFTGQNIYNEQFF. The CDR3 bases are TGTGCCAGCTCACGGTTTACGGGACAGAACATCTACAATGAGCAGTTCTTC.

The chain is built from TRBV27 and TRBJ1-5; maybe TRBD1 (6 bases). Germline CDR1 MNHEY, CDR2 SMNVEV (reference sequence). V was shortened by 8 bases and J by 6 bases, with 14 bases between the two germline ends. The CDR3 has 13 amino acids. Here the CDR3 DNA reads TGTGCCAGCGGGCAGGGGTCGGGTCAGCCCCAGCATTTT. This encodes CASGQGSGQPQHF.

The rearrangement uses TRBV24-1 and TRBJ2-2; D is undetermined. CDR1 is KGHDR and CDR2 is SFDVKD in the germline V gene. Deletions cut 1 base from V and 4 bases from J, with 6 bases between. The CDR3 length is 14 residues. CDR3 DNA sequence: TGTGCCACCAGTGATTTCGCCTCCACCGGGGAGCTGTTTTTT. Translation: CATSDFASTGELFF.

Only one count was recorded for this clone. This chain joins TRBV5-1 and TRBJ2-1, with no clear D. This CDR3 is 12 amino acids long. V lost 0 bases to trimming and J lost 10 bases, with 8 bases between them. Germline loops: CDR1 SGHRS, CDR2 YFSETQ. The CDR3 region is CASSLAGQEQFF. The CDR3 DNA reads TGCGCCAGCAGCTTGGCAGGTCAGGAGCAGTTCTTC. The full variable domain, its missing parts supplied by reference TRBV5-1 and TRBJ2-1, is KAGVTQTPRYLIKTRGQQVTLSCSPISGHRSVSWYQQTPGQGLQFLFEYFSETQRNKGNFPGRFSGRQFSNSRSEMNVSTLELGDSALYLCASSLAGQEQFFGPGTRLTVL.

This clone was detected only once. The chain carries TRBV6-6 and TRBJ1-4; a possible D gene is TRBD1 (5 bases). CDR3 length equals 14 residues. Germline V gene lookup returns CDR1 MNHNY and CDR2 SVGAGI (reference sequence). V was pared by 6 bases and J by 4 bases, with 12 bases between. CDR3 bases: TGTGCCAGCAGGATGACAGAGCTTAATGAAAAACTGTTTTTT. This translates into CASRMTELNEKLFF.

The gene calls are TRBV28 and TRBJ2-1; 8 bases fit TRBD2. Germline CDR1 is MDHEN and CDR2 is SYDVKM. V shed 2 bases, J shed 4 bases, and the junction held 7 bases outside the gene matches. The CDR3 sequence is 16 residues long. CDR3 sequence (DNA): TGTGCCAGCAGTTTAGACTCGGGAGGGCCTTACAATGAGCAGTTCTTC. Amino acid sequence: CASSLDSGGPYNEQFF.

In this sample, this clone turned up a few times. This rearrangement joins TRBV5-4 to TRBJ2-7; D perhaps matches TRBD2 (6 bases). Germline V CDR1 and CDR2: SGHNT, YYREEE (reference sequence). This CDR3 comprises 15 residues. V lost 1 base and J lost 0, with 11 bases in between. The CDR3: CASSLMGLNSYEQYF. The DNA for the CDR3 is TGTGCCAGCAGCTTGATGGGACTCAACTCCTACGAGCAGTACTTC.

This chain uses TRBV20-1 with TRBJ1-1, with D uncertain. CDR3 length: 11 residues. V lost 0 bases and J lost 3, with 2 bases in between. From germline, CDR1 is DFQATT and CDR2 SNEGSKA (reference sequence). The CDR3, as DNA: TGCAGTGCTAGAGATTACACTGAAGCTTTCTTT. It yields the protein CSARDYTEAFF.

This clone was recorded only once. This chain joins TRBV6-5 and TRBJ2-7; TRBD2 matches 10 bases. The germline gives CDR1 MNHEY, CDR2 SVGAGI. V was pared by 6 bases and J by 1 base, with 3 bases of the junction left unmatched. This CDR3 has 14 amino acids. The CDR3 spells CASSQREGSYEQYF. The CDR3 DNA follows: TGTGCCAGCAGCCAGCGGGAGGGGTCCTACGAGCAGTACTTC.

The CDR3 region has the DNA TGTGCCAGCAGTTTATTCGGGAAGGAGACCCAGTACTTC. This encodes CASSLFGKETQYF. This chain connects TRBV27 to TRBJ2-5, with D tentatively TRBD2 (5 bases). This CDR3 region has 13 residues. With 1 base removed from V and 5 bases from J, the gap between germline ends came to 8 bases. Germline V gene data show CDR1 as MNHEY and CDR2 as SMNVEV (reference sequence).

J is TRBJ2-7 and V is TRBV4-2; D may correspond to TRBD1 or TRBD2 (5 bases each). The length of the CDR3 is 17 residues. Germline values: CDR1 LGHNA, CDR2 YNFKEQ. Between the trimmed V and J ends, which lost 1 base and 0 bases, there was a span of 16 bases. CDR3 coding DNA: TGTGCCAGCAGCCAAGGAGGCCTCGGGACGCCCTCCTACGAGCAGTACTTC. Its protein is CASSQGGLGTPSYEQYF.

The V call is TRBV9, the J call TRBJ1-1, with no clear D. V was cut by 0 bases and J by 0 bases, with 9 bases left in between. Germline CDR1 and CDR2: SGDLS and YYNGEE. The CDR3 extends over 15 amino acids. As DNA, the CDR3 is TGTGCCAGCAGCGTAGGGGGAGACTTGAACACTGAAGCTTTCTTT. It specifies CASSVGGDLNTEAFF. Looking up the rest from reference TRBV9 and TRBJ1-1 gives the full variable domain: DSGVTQTPKHLITATGQRVTLRCSPRSGDLSVYWYQQSLDQGLQFLIQYYNGEERAKGNILERFSAQQFPDLHSELNLSSLELGDSALYFCASSVGGDLNTEAFFGQGTRLTVV.

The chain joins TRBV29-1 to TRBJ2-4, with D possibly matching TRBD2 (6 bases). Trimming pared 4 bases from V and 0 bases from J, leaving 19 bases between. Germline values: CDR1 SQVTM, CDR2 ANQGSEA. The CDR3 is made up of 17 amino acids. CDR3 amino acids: CSVGTARPGLAKNIQYF. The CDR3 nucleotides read TGCAGCGTTGGGACGGCCCGCCCGGGACTAGCCAAAAACATTCAGTACTTC.

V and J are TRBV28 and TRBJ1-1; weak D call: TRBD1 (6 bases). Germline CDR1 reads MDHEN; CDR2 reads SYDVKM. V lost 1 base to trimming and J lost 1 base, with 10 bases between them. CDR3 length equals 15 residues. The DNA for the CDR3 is TGTGCCAGCAGTTTATCCAGGGGACAGAACACTGAAGCTTTCTTT. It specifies CASSLSRGQNTEAFF.

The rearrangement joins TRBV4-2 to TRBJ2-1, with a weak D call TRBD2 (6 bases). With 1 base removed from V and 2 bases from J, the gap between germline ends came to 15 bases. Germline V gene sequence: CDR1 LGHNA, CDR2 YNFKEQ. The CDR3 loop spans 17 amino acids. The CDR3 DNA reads TGTGCCAGCAGCCAAGGGGTTGGGGGGAAGACCTACAATGAGCAGTTCTTC. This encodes CASSQGVGGKTYNEQFF.

DNA of the CDR3: TGTGCCAGCCACCTAGCGGTAACGGGCCTCTATGGCTACACCTTC. Its protein is CASHLAVTGLYGYTF. The gene calls are TRBV28 and TRBJ1-2; D unclear. Trimming cost V 8 bases and J 4 bases, with 20 bases left between them. Germline V gives CDR1 MDHEN, CDR2 SYDVKM. The length of the CDR3 is 15 residues.

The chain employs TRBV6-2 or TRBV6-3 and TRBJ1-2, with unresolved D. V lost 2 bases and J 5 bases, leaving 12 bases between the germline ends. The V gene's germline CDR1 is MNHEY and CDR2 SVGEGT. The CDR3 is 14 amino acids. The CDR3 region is CASSYLLDLYGYTF. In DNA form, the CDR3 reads TGTGCCAGCAGTTACCTCCTAGACCTGTATGGCTACACCTTC.

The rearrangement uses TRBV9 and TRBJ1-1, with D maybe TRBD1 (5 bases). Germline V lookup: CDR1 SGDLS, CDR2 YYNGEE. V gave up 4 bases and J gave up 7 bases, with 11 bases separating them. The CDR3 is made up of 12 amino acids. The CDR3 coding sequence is TGTGCCAGCAGCCGAGAAGGGGTTGAAGCTTTCTTT. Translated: CASSREGVEAFF. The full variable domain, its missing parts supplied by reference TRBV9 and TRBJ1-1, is DSGVTQTPKHLITATGQRVTLRCSPRSGDLSVYWYQQSLDQGLQFLIQYYNGEERAKGNILERFSAQQFPDLHSELNLSSLELGDSALYFCASSREGVEAFFGQGTRLTVV.

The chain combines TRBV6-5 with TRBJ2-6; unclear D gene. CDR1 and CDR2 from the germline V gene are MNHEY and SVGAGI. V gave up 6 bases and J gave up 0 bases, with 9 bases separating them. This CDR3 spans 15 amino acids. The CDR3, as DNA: TGTGCCAGCAGCATCAACCTCTCTGGGGCCAACGTCCTGACTTTC. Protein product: CASSINLSGANVLTF.

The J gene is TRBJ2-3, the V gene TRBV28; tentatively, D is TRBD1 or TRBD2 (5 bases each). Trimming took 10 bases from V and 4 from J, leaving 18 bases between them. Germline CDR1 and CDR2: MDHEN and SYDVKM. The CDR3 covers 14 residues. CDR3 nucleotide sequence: TGTGCCACAGGTGGCAGGGCGGAGGCAGATACGCAGTATTTT. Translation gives CATGGRAEADTQYF.

In nucleotides, the CDR3 is TGTGCCATCAGTGAGCGGGACACCCCAAGAGAGCAGTACTTC. Protein: CAISERDTPREQYF. The rearrangement uses TRBV10-3 and TRBJ2-7; tentative D call: TRBD1 (6 bases). V lost 2 bases, J lost 7 bases, and 15 bases lay in between. This CDR3 spans 14 amino acids. CDR1 is ENHRY and CDR2 is SYGVKD in the germline V gene.

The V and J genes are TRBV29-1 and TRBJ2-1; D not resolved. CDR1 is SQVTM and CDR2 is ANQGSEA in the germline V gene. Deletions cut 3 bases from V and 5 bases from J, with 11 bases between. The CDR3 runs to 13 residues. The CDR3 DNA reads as TGCAGCGTTGATACCACTTACAACAATGAGCAGTTCTTC. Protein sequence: CSVDTTYNNEQFF.